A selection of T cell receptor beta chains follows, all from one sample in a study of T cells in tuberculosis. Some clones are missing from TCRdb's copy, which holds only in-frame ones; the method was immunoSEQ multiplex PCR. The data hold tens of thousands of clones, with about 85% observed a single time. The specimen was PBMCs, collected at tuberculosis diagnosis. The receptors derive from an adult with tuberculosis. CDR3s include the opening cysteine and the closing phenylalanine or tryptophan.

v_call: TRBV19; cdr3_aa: CASSTLTGYEQYF
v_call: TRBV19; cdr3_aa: CASSMVHGAGELFF
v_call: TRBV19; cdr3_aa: CASSVGTNSYNEQFF
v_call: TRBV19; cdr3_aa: CASSNDGNSYNEQFF
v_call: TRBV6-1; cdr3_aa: CASTPSGGEQFF
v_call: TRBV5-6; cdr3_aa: CASSLYPAAFSGNTIYF
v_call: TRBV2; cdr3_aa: CASSEQLWYF
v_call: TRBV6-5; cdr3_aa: CASSSLGDNYNEQFF
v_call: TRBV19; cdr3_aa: CASSRTSGRKDTQYF
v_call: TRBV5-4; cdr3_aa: CASSLDLLNTEAFF
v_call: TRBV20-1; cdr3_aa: CSAREPDGYTF
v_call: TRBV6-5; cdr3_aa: CASSYQGQLNTEAFF
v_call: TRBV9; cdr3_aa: CASSAGEYTDTQYF
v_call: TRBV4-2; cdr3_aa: CASSPKGTGVALAGNTIYF